This T cell receptor (beta chain) was retrieved from a study of shared clonotypes between healthy human individuals. Study overall: The study used three CD4 naive, three CD4 memory, two CD8 naive and one CD8 memory plate per donor. Study results and limitations: The sampled material consisted only of blood, and tissue repertoires are likely to differ.

Caucasian adults residing in Nashville, Tennessee made up all the donors. Each cell subset's genomic DNA was divided evenly among several immunoSEQ plates. Only in-frame clones appear in the TCRdb table, and some are missing; sequencing was by immunoSEQ multiplex PCR. The sample has around 700,000 clones, less than 80% seen once. CDR1 SGHVS and CDR2 FNYEAQ come from the germline V gene. Trimming removed 6 bases from V and 5 bases from J, with 13 bases in between. CDR3 size: 13 residues. With regard to this clone: What it binds is unknown.

This clonotype was sampled from a woman aged 30 to 39 in good health. The sample taken for sequencing was memory CD4+ T cells sorted from blood. Subset here: CD45RA-negative fraction. The chain couples TRBV7-6 to TRBJ2-5; weak D call: TRBD1 (6 bases). CDR3 residues: CASRRTVLETQYF. Written as DNA, the CDR3 is TGTGCCAGCAGGCGGACAGTTTTGGAGACCCAGTACTTC.